This TCR beta chain was recovered during a study of CD4 T cells in relation to SARS-CoV-2 and coronaviruses. This CDR3 comprises 15 residues. V lost 4 bases and J 7 bases, leaving 16 bases between the germline ends. Looked up from germline, CDR1 is LGHDT and CDR2 is YNNKEL (reference sequence). The unexposed donors gave CD4+ T cells in about 2010-2019, prior to COVID-19. The cells were cultured for about ten days before CD4+ T cells were isolated. Clones were sequenced by immunoSEQ multiplex PCR, and TCRdb holds only the in-frame ones, with some missing. The sample gives around 15,000 clones, roughly 82% of which show up once; over 40% is in the top ten. A remark on this clone: As yet, its antigen is unknown.

The sample comprised CD4+ T cells from PBMCs, cultured in vitro. This clonotype originated in a human donor in good health. The chain uses TRBV3-1 (or the pseudogene TRBV3-2) and TRBJ1-4; maybe TRBD1 (5 bases). CDR3 sequence reads: CASSPGDRRPEKLFF. CDR3 coding DNA: TGTGCCAGCAGCCCTGGGGACCGCCGCCCTGAAAAACTGTTTTTT.